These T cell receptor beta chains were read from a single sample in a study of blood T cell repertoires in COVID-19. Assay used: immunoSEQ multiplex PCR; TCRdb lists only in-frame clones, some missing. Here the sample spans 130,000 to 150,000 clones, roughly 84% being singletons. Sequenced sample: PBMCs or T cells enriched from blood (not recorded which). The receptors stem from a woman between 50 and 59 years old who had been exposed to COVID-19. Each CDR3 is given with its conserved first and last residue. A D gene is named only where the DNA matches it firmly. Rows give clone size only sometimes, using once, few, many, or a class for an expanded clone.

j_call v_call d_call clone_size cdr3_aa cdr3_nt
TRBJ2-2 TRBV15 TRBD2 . CATSTAGGLNTGELFF TGTGCCACCAGCACGGCCGGGGGACTAAACACCGGGGAGCTGTTTTTT
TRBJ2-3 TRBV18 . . CASSPTSTDTQYF TGTGCCAGCTCACCGACTAGCACAGATACGCAGTATTTT
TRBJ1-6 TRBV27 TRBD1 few CASSLPGQGNSPLHF TGTGCCAGCAGTTTACCGGGACAGGGGAACTCACCCCTCCACTTT
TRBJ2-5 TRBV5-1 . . CASSGGFGKTQYF TGCGCCAGCAGTGGGGGGTTTGGAAAGACCCAGTACTTC
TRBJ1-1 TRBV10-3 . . CAIRGPTGNTEAFF TGTGCCATCAGAGGGCCTACAGGGAACACTGAAGCTTTCTTT
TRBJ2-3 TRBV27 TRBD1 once CASSLAGQGADTQYF TGTGCCAGCAGTCTAGCGGGACAGGGGGCAGATACGCAGTATTTT
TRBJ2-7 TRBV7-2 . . CASSFGLYRQEYF TGTGCCAGCAGCTTTGGCCTTTATCGGCAGGAGTACTTC
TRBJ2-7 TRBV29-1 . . CSVLQTYEQYF TGCAGCGTTCTCCAGACCTACGAGCAGTACTTC
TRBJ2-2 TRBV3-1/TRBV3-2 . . CASSRDVTGELFF TGTGCCAGCAGCCGAGACGTCACCGGGGAGCTGTTTTTT
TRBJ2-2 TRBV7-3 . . CASSPVGGGELFF TGTGCCAGCAGCCCCGTGGGGGGCGGGGAGCTGTTTTTT
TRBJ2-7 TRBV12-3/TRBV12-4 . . CASSHSYEQYF TGTGCCAGCAGCCACTCATACGAGCAGTACTTC
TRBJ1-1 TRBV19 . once CASSATDLNTEAFF TGTGCCAGTAGTGCAACAGACCTGAACACTGAAGCTTTCTTT
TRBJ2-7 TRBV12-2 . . CASRLVLWDSYYEQYF TGTGCAAGTCGCTTAGTTCTCTGGGACAGCTACTACGAGCAGTACTTC
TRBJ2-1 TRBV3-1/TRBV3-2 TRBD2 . CASSRTSDYNEQFF TGTGCCAGCAGCCGTACTAGCGACTACAATGAGCAGTTCTTC
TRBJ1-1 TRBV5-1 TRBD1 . CASSSGQGNTEAFF TGCGCCAGCAGCTCCGGACAGGGAAACACTGAAGCTTTCTTT
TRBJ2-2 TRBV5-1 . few CASSSESVQGSGELFF TGCGCCAGCAGCTCGGAGTCAGTCCAGGGGTCGGGGGAGCTGTTTTTT